The present TCR beta chain was sequenced within a study of blood T cells in healthy people across ages. Each donor supplied 7.5 to 10 milliliters of peripheral blood. In germline, CDR1 is MNHEY, CDR2 SMNVEV (reference sequence). Trimming took 0 bases from V and 1 from J, leaving 7 bases between them. The length of the CDR3 is 14 residues. This clonotype has only a few counts. Its antigen is unidentified. General study findings and limits: Unsorted PBMCs blocked a conclusive comparison of naive and antigen-experienced cells.

Primers used in a second PCR of roughly 6 to 11 cycles were a sample-barcoded 5' primer and a J-beta primer mix. Template switching added a 12-random-nucleotide identifier to every cDNA molecule. TCRdb passed the 5' RACE reads through MiXCR, listing each CDR3 protein once. The repertoire holds some 900,000 distinct CDR3 sequences, with 45% to 50% as singletons. V is TRBV27 and J is TRBJ2-7; no firm D call. This sequence originates from a young man in good health. Sequencing was performed on blood. CDR3 DNA sequence: TGTGCCAGCAGTTTATCGATAAGTTCCTACGAGCAGTACTTC. As protein: CASSLSISSYEQYF.